This T cell receptor (beta chain) was identified during a study of cytomegalovirus exposure and HLA in healthy donors. Study-level results: Later analysis associated a missense DCLRE1C variant with TCR beta V- and J-gene trimming.

Comment on this clone: What it recognizes is unknown.

In the PCR, 60 Vbeta and 13 Jbeta primers were used. Assay: immunoSEQ multiplex PCR; the TCRdb copy retains only in-frame clones and omits some. This sample has hundreds of thousands of clones, with about three quarters found just once. The V and J ends lost 1 base and 4 bases, in that order; junction bases with no gene match: 4. CDR3 size: 15 residues. Germline-derived CDR1 and CDR2 are LGHNA and YSLEER. This TCR was sampled from a young man in good health and CMV-seronegative. The V and J genes are TRBV4-3 and TRBJ2-7; the match to TRBD2 covers 10 bases. What was sequenced was PBMCs. The CDR3 region is CASSQGTSGIYEQYF. Here the CDR3 DNA reads TGCGCCAGCAGCCAAGGAACTAGCGGGATATACGAGCAGTACTTC.